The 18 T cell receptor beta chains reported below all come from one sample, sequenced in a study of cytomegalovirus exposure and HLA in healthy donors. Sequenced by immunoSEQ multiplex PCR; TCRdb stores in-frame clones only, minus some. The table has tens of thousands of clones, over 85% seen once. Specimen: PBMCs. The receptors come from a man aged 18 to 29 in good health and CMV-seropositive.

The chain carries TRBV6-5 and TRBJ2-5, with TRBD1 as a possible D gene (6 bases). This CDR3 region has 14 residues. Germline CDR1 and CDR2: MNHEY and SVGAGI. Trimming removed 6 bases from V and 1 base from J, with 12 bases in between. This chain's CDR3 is CASSLGQFQETQYF. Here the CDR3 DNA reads TGTGCCAGCAGCCTAGGACAGTTCCAAGAGACCCAGTACTTC.

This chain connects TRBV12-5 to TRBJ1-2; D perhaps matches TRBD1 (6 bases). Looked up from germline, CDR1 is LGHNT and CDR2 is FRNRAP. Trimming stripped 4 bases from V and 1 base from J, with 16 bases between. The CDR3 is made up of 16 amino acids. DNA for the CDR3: TGTGCTAGTGGTTCCACACAGGGAAAGGGTAACTATGGCTACACCTTC. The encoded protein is CASGSTQGKGNYGYTF.

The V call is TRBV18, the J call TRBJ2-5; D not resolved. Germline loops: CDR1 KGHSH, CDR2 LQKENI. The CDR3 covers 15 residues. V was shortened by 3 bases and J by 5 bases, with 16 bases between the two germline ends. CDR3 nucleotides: TGTGCCAGCTCACCGTCTAGATCTACTATGGAGACCCAGTACTTC. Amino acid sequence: CASSPSRSTMETQYF.

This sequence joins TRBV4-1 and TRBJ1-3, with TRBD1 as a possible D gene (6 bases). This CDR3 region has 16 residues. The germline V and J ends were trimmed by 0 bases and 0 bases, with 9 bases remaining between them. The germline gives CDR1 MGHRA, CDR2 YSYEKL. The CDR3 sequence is CASSQEGDTSGNTIYF. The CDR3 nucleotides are TGCGCCAGCAGCCAAGAGGGGGACACCTCTGGAAACACCATATATTTT.

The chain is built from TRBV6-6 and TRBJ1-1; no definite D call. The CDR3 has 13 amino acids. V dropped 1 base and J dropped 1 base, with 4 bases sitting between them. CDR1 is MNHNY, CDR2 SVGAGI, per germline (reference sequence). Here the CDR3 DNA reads TGTGCCAGCAGTTACTTTAAGAACACTGAAGCTTTCTTT. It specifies CASSYFKNTEAFF.

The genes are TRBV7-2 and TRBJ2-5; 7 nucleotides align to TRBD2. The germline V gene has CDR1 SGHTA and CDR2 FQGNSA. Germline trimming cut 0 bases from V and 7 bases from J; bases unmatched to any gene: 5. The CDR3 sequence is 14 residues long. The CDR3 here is CASSLAGGEVTQYF. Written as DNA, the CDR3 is TGTGCCAGCAGCTTAGCGGGAGGGGAGGTGACCCAGTACTTC.

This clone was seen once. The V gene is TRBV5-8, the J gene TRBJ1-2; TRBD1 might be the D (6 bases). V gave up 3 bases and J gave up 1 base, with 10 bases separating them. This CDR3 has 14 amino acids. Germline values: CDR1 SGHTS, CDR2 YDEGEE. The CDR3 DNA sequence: TGTGCCAGCAGCTATAGGACAGTTAACTATGGCTACACCTTC. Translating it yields CASSYRTVNYGYTF. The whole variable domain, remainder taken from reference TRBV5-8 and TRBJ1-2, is EAGVTQSPTHLIKTRGQQATLRCSPISGHTSVYWYQQALGLGLQFLLWYDEGEERNRGNFPPRFSGRQFPNYSSELNVNALELEDSALYLCASSYRTVNYGYTFGSGTRLTVV.

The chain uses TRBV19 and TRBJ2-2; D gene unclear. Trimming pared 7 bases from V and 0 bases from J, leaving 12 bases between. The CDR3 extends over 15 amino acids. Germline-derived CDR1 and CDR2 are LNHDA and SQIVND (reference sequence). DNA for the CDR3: TGTGCCAGTAACCCCTCGGCGGCGAACACCGGGGAGCTGTTTTTT. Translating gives CASNPSAANTGELFF.

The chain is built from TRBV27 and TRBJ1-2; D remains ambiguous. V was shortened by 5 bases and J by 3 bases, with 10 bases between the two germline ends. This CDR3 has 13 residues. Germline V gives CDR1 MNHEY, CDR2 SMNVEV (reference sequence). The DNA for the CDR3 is TGTGCCAGCAGTAATCAGGCGCACTATGGCTACACCTTC. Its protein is CASSNQAHYGYTF.

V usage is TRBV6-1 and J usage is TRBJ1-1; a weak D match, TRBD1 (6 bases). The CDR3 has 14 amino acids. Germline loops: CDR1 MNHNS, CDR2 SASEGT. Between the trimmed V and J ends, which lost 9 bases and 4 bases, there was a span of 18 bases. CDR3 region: CASNAQGPATEAFF. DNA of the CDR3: TGTGCCAGTAACGCACAGGGTCCTGCCACTGAAGCTTTCTTT.

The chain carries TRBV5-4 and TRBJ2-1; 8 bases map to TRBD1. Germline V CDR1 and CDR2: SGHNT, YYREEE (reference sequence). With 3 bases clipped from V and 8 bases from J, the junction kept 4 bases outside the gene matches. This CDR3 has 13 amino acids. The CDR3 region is CASSSVTGDEQFF. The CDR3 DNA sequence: TGTGCCAGCAGCTCGGTGACAGGGGATGAGCAGTTCTTC.

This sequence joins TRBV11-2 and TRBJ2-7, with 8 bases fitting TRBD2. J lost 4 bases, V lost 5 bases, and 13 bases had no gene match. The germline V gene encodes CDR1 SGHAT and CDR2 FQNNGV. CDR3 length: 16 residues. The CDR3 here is CASSTLQGSGIYEQYF. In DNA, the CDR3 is TGTGCCAGCAGCACTCTTCAAGGTAGCGGGATATACGAGCAGTACTTC.

The CDR3 loop reads CASSFRDRDFSGYTF. As DNA, the CDR3 is TGTGCCAGCAGTTTTAGGGACAGGGATTTTTCTGGCTACACCTTC. V usage is TRBV28 and J usage is TRBJ1-2; 9 nucleotides line up with TRBD1. Per the germline V gene, CDR1 is MDHEN and CDR2 is SYDVKM. V gave up 3 bases and J gave up 7 bases; unmatched junction bases: 9. The CDR3 sequence is 15 residues long.

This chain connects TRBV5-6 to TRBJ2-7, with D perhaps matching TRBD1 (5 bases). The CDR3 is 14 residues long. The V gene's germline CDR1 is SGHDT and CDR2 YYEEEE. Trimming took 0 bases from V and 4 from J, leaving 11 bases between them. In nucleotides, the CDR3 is TGTGCCAGCAGCTTGGGTCCAGGGAAGTACGAGCAGTACTTC. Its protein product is CASSLGPGKYEQYF.

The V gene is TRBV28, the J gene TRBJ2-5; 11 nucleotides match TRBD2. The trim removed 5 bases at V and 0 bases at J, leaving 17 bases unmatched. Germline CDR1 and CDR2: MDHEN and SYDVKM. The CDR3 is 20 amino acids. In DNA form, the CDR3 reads TGTGCCAGCAGTCTCACCCTCGGGACTAGCGGAACATCTTACCAAGAGACCCAGTACTTC. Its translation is CASSLTLGTSGTSYQETQYF.

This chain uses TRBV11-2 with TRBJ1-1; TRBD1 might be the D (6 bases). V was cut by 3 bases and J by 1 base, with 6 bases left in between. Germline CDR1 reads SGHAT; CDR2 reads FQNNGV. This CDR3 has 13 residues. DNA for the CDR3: TGTGCCAGCAGCTTGACAGGGAACACTGAAGCTTTCTTT. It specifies CASSLTGNTEAFF.

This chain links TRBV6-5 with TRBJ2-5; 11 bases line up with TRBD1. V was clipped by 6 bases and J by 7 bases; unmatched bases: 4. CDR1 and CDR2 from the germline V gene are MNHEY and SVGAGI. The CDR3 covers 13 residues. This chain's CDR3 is CASRGTGGGTQYF. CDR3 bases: TGTGCCAGCAGAGGGACAGGGGGTGGGACCCAGTACTTC.

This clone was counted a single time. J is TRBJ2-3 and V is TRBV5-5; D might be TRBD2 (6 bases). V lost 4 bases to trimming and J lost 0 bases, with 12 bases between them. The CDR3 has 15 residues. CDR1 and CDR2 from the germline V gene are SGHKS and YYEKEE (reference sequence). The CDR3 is CASSPSGGSTDTQYF. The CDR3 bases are TGTGCCAGCAGCCCGTCCGGGGGAAGCACAGATACGCAGTATTTT.